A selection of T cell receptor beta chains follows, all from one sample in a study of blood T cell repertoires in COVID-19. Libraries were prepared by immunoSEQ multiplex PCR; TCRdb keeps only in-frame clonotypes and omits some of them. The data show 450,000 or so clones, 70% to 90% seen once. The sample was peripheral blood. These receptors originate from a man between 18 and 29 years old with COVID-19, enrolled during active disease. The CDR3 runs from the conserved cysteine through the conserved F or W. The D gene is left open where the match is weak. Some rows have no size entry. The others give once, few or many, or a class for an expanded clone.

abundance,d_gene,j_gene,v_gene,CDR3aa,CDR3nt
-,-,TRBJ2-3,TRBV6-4,CASSEGKSTDTQYF,TGTGCCAGCAGTGAGGGCAAAAGCACAGATACGCAGTATTTT
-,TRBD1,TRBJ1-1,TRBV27,CASGPLTGWATEAFF,TGTGCCAGCGGCCCATTGACAGGGTGGGCCACTGAAGCTTTCTTT
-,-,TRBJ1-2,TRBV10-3,CAISESMAGAFPGYTF,TGTGCCATCAGTGAGTCGATGGCAGGGGCCTTCCCTGGCTACACCTTC
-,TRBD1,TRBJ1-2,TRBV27,CASSSDGTGDIVGYGYTF,TGTGCCAGCAGTTCCGACGGGACAGGGGATATCGTTGGGTATGGCTACACCTTC
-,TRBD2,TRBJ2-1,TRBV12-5,CASGLVLGGDYNEQFF,TGTGCTAGTGGTTTGGTACTGGGGGGGGACTACAATGAGCAGTTCTTC
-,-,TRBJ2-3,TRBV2,CASSVPTDRDSTDTQYF,TGTGCCAGCAGTGTCCCCACCGACAGAGATTCCACAGATACGCAGTATTTT
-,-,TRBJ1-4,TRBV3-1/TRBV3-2,CASSQDQVNEKLFF,TGTGCCAGCAGCCAAGATCAGGTGAATGAAAAACTGTTTTTT
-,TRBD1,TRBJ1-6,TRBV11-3,CASSFETGSSYNSPLHF,TGTGCCAGCAGCTTCGAGACAGGGAGCTCCTATAATTCACCCCTCCACTTT
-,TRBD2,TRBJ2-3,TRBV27,CASLGLAGGRDTQYF,TGTGCCAGCTTGGGACTAGCGGGAGGGCGAGATACGCAGTATTTT
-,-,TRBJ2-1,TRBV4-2,CASSQESDFQWDEQFF,TGTGCCAGCAGCCAAGAATCGGACTTTCAGTGGGATGAGCAGTTCTTC
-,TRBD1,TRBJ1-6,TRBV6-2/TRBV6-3,CASSYSVRDRVDSPLHF,TGTGCCAGCAGTTATTCGGTCCGGGACAGGGTGGATTCACCCCTCCACTTT
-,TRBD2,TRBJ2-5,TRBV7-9,CASSSTGGQETQYF,TGTGCCAGCAGCTCGACGGGGGGTCAAGAGACCCAGTACTTC
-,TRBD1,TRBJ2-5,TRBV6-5,CATTRSGQGLLPQYF,TGTGCCACCACCAGGTCAGGACAGGGCCTTCTTCCCCAGTACTTC
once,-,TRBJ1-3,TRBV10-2,CASLRDTDSGNTIYF,TGCGCCAGCCTCCGGGACACAGACTCTGGAAACACCATATATTTT
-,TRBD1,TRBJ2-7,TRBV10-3,CAISGTGTGHHEQYF,TGTGCCATCAGTGGGACCGGGACAGGGCACCACGAGCAGTACTTC
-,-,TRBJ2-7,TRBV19,CASSPTDSYYEQYF,TGTGCCAGTAGCCCGACAGATTCTTACTACGAGCAGTACTTC
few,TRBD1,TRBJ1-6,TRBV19,CASSTQGAPNNSPLHF,TGTGCCAGTAGTACACAGGGGGCGCCGAATAATTCACCCCTCCACTTT
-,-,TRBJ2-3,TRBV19,CASSGGDTQYF,TGTGCCAGTTCCGGGGGAGATACGCAGTATTTT
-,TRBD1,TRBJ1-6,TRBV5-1,CASSPQGVSNNSPLHF,TGCGCCAGCAGTCCACAGGGGGTCTCGAATAATTCACCCCTCCACTTT
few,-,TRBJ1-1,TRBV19,CASSFRGNTEAFF,TGTGCCAGTAGCTTCAGGGGGAACACTGAAGCTTTCTTT
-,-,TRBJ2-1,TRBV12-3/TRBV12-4,CASSRTSNEQFF,TGTGCCAGCAGTCGTACTAGCAATGAGCAGTTCTTC
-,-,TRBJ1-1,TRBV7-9,CASSSLGENTEAFF,TGTGCCAGCAGCTCGTTAGGGGAGAACACTGAAGCTTTCTTT
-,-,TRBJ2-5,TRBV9,CASSVGGGETQYF,TGTGCCAGCAGCGTCGGCGGAGGGGAGACCCAGTACTTC
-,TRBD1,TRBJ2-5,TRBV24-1,CATSDLGQGQETQYF,TGTGCCACCAGTGACCTCGGACAGGGGCAGGAGACCCAGTACTTC
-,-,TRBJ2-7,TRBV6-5,CASSREGLQQYF,TGTGCCAGCAGCCGGGAAGGCCTCCAGCAGTACTTC
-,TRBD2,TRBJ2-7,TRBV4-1,CASSTLAGIYEQYF,TGCGCCAGCAGCACCCTAGCGGGAATATACGAGCAGTACTTC
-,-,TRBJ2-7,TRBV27,CASSLRDSYEQYF,TGTGCCAGCAGTTTGAGAGATTCCTACGAGCAGTACTTC
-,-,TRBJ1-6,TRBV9,CASSRDYNSPLHF,TGTGCCAGCAGCCGGGATTATAATTCACCCCTCCACTTT
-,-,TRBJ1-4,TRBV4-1,CASSQVPQGKLFF,TGCGCCAGCAGCCAAGTCCCCCAGGGAAAACTGTTTTTT
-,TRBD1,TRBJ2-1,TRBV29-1,CSVGDRGSYNEQFF,TGCAGCGTCGGGGACAGGGGATCCTACAATGAGCAGTTCTTC
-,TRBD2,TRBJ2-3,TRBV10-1,CASSLGGAGDTQYF,TGCGCCAGCAGTCTCGGGGGGGCTGGAGATACGCAGTATTTT
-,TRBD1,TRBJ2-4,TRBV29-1,CSVLKTGWGAKNIQYF,TGCAGCGTCCTCAAGACAGGGTGGGGGGCCAAAAACATTCAGTACTTC
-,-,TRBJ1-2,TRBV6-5,CASMGDTYGYTF,TGTGCCAGCATGGGGGACACTTATGGCTACACCTTC
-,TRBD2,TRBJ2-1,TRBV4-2,CASSPRTSGRTDEQFF,TGTGCCAGCAGCCCCCGGACTAGCGGGAGAACGGATGAGCAGTTCTTC
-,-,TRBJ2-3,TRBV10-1,CASSGGTDTQYF,TGCGCCAGCAGTGGAGGCACAGATACGCAGTATTTT
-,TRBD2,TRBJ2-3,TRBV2,CASSSGLAGGLDTQYF,TGTGCCAGCAGTTCCGGTCTAGCGGGAGGACTCGATACGCAGTATTTT
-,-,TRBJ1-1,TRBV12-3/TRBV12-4,CASSLTPYTEAFF,TGTGCCAGCAGTCTGACACCATACACTGAAGCTTTCTTT
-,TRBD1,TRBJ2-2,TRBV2,CASRRQGGLTGELFF,TGTGCCAGCAGGCGACAGGGGGGGCTCACCGGGGAGCTGTTTTTT
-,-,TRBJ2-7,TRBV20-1,CSASDGRGYEQYF,TGCAGTGCTAGTGACGGGAGAGGTTACGAGCAGTACTTC
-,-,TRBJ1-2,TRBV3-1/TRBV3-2,CASRALNYGYTF,TGTGCCAGCCGAGCACTGAACTATGGCTACACCTTC
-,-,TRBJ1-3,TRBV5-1,CASSLAQGSGNTIYF,TGCGCCAGCAGCTTGGCACAGGGATCTGGAAACACCATATATTTT
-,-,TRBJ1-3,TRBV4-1,CASSQPGSGNTIYF,TGCGCCAGCAGCCAACCAGGGTCTGGAAACACCATATATTTT
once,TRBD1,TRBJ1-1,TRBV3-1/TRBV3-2,CASSQAIHRGLNTEAFF,TGTGCCAGCAGCCAAGCGATTCACAGGGGGTTGAACACTGAAGCTTTCTTT
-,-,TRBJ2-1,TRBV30,CAWSRGSSYNEQFF,TGTGCCTGGAGTCGGGGTAGCTCCTACAATGAGCAGTTCTTC
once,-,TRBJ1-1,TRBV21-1,CASNIRDRRAFF,TGTGCCAGCAATATCCGGGACAGGAGAGCTTTCTTT